This T cell receptor beta chain was captured in a study of shared clonotypes between healthy human individuals. Study background: Three plates were used per donor for CD4 naive, three for CD4 memory, two for CD8 naive and one for CD8 memory. Whole-study findings and limits: Clonotype sharing across donors was expected to vary with sequencing depth. Genetic and exposure-history diversity was limited by the few donors.

Every subset had its genomic DNA shared out evenly among several immunoSEQ plates. Method: immunoSEQ multiplex PCR; TCRdb's copy keeps in-frame clones and lacks some. The sample lists around 2.1 million clones; under 95% were seen once. A note on this clone: The antigen is undetermined.

Naive-designated CD8 cells lacked CD45RO, were positively enriched for CCR7, and omitted terminally differentiated effector memory CD45RA+ cells. The sequence came from a man aged 18-30 years in good health. Some clones in this sample may be carry-over from other donors' samples. Sample: naive CD8+ T cells from PBMCs.

The CDR3 here is CASSYRGGPTTGANVLTF. The CDR3 DNA reads TGTGCCAGCAGCTACAGGGGGGGACCTACTACTGGGGCCAACGTCCTGACTTTC. This rearrangement joins TRBV13 to TRBJ2-6, with D possibly matching TRBD1 (8 bases). The CDR3 covers 18 residues. V shed 4 bases and J shed 2 bases, with 18 bases lying between them. Germline V gene lookup returns CDR1 PRHDT and CDR2 FYEKMQ (reference sequence).